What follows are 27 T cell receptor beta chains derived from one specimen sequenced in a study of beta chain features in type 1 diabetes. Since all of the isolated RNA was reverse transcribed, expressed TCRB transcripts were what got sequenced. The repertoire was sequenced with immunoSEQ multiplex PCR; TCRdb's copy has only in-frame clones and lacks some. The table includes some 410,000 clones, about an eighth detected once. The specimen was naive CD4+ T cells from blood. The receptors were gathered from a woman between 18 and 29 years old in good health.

In DNA, the CDR3 is TGTGCCTCCCAGTCAGGGTTTTGGATTGGCGGCTACACCTTC. Its translation: CASQSGFWIGGYTF. The J gene is TRBJ1-2, the V gene TRBV30, with TRBD1 as a possible D gene (5 bases). With 7 bases removed from V and 8 bases from J, the gap between germline ends came to 23 bases. CDR1 is GTSNPN and CDR2 is SVGIG in the germline V gene (reference sequence). The CDR3 spans 14 residues.

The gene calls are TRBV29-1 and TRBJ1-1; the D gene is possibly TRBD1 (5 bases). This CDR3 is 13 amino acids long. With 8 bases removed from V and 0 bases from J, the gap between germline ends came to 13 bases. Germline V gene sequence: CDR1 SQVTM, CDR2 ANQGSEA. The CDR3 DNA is TGCAGCCCTACACAAGGGGTGAACACTGAAGCTTTCTTT. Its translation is CSPTQGVNTEAFF.

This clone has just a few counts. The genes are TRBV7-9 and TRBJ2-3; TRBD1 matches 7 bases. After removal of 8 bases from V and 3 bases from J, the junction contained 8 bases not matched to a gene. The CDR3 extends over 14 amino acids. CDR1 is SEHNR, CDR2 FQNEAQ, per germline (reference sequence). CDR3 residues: CASFRTGSTDTQYF. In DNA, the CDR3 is TGTGCCAGCTTCCGGACAGGTAGTACAGATACGCAGTATTTT.

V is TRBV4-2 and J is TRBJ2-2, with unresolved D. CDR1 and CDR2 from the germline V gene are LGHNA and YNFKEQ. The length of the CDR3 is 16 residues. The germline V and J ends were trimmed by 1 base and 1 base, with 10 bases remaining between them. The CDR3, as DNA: TGTGCCAGCAGCCAAGGTCGAAGGATGAACACCGGGGAGCTGTTTTTT. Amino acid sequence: CASSQGRRMNTGELFF.

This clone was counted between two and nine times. The CDR3 coding sequence is TGCAGCGTTTGTATCGGAAAGTTGGTTGGCTTGGAGACCCAGTACTTC. It specifies CSVCIGKLVGLETQYF. The rearrangement uses TRBV29-1 and TRBJ2-5; D is undetermined. The CDR3 consists of 16 residues. V lost 5 bases and J 5 bases, leaving 24 bases between the germline ends. From germline, CDR1 is SQVTM and CDR2 ANQGSEA.

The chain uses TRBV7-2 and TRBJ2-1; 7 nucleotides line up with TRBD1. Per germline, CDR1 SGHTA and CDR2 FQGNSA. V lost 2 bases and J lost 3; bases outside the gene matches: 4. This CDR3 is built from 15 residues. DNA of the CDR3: TGTGCCAGCAGCTTATCCGGGACAGTCTACAATGAGCAGTTCTTC. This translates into CASSLSGTVYNEQFF.

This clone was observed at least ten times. The CDR3 DNA reads TGCAGCGTGGAGTTTCTAGATACGCAGTATTTT. The encoded protein is CSVEFLDTQYF. This rearrangement joins TRBV29-1 to TRBJ2-3, with no clear D. Looked up from germline, CDR1 is SQVTM and CDR2 is ANQGSEA. Deletions cut 6 bases from V and 5 bases from J, with 9 bases between. The CDR3 totals 11 residues.

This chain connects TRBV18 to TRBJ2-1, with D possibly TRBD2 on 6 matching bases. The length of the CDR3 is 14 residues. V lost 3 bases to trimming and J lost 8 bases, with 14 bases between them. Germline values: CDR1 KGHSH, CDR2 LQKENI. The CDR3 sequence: CASSPVGGSHEQFF. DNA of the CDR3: TGTGCCAGCTCACCCGTCGGGGGTTCCCATGAGCAGTTCTTC.

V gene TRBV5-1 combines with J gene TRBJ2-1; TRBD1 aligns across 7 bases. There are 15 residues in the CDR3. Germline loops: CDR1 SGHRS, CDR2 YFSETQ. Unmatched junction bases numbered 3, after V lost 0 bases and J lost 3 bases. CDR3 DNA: TGCGCCAGCAGCTTGGGGCCAGGGGGCTACAATGAGCAGTTCTTC. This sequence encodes CASSLGPGGYNEQFF.

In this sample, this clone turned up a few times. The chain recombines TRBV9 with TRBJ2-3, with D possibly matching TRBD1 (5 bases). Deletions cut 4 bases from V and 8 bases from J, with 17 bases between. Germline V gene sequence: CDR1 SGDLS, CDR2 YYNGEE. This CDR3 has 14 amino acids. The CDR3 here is CASSTFLGASTQYF. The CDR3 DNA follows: TGTGCCAGCAGCACTTTCTTAGGGGCCAGTACGCAGTATTTT.

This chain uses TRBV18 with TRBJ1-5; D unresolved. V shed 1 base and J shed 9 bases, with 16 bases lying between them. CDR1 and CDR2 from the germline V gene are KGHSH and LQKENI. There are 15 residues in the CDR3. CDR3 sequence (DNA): TGTGCCAGCTCACCACACGACCCCCAAGTCGGGCCCCAGCATTTT. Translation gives CASSPHDPQVGPQHF.

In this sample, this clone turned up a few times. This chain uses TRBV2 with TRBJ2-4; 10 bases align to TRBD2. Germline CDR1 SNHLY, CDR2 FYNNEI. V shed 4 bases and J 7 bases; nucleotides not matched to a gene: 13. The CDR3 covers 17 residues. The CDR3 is CASSVGLAGALSNIQYF. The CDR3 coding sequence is TGTGCCAGCAGTGTTGGGCTAGCGGGGGCCCTCAGCAACATTCAGTACTTC.

CDR3 nucleotide sequence: TGTGCCAGCGCCCGTGGGGGGGAAGAGACCCAGTACTTC. It is translated as CASARGGEETQYF. This chain links TRBV25-1 with TRBJ2-5; 7 bases line up with TRBD2. Looked up from germline, CDR1 is MGHDK and CDR2 is SYGVNS. Trimming cost V 8 bases and J 3 bases; bases outside gene matches: 6. The CDR3 is 13 residues long.

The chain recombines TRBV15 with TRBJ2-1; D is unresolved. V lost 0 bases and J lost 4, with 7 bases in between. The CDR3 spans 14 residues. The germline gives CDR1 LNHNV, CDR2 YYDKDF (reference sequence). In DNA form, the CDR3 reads TGTGCCACCAGCAGAGATCTACAATACAATGAGCAGTTCTTC. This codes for CATSRDLQYNEQFF. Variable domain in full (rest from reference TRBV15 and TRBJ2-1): DAMVIQNPRYQVTQFGKPVTLSCSQTLNHNVMYWYQQKSSQAPKLLFHYYDKDFNNEADTPDNFQSRRPNTSFCFLDIRSPGLGDTAMYLCATSRDLQYNEQFFGPGTRLTVL.

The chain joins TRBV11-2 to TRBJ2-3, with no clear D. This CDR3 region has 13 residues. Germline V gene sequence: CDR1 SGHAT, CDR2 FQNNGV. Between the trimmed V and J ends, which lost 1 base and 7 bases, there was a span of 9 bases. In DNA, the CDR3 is TGTGCCAGCAGCTTAGTCGACTGGAATACGCAGTATTTT. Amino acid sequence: CASSLVDWNTQYF.

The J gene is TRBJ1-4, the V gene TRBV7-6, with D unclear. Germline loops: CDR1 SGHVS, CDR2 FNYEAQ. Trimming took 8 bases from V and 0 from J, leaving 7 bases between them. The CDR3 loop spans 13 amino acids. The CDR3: CASGVPTNEKLFF. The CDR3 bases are TGTGCCAGCGGGGTACCAACTAATGAAAAACTGTTTTTT.

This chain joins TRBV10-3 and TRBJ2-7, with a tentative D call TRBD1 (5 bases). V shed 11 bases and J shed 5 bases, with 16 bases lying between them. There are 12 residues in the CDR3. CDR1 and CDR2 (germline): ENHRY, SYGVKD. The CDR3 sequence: CAASLVGDEQYF. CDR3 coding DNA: TGTGCCGCCTCGTTGGTAGGGGACGAGCAGTACTTC.

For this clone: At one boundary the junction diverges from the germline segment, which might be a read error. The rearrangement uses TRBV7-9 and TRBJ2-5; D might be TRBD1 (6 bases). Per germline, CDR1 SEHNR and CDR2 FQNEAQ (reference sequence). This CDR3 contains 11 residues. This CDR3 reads CASTRSGERDF. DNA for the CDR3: TGTGCCAGCACCCGATCAGGGGAAAGAGACTTC. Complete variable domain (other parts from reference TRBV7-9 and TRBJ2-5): DTGVSQNPRHKITKRGQNVTFRCDPISEHNRLYWYRQTLGQGPEFLTYFQNEAQLEKSRLLSDRFSAERPKGSFSTLEIQRTEQGDSAMYLCASTRSGERDFGPGTRLLVL.

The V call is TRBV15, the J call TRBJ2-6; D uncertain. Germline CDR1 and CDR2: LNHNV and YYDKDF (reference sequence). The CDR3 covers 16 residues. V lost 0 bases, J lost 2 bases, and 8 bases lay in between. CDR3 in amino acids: CATSRDPVPGANVLTF. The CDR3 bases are TGTGCCACCAGCAGAGATCCTGTACCTGGGGCCAACGTCCTGACTTTC.

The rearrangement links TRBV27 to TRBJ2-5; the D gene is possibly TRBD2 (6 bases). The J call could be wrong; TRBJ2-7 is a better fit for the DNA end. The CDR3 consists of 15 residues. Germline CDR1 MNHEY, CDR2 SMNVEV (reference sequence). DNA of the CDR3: TGTGCCAGCAGTCCGCCTGGGACTGGCTCCTACGAGCAGTACTTC. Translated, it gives CASSPPGTGSYEQYF.

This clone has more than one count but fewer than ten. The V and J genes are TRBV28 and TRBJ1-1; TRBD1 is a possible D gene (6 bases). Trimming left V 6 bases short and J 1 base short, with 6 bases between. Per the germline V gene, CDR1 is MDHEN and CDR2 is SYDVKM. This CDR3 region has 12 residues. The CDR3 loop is CASRGQNTEAFF. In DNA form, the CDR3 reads TGTGCCAGCAGGGGACAGAACACTGAAGCTTTCTTT.

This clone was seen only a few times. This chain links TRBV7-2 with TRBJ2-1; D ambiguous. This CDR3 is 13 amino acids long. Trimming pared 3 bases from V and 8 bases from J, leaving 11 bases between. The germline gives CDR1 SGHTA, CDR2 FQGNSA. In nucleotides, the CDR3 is TGTGCCAGCAGCTTTGTCGTTTCCGATGAGCAGTTCTTC. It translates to CASSFVVSDEQFF.

The DNA of the CDR3 is TGTGCCAGCGGAAAGACAGGCCAAACAGATACGCAGTATTTT. Protein product: CASGKTGQTDTQYF. The chain joins TRBV6-1 to TRBJ2-3; weak D call: TRBD1 (6 bases). The CDR3 consists of 14 residues. Germline V gene data show CDR1 as MNHNS and CDR2 as SASEGT. Trimming removed 8 bases from V and 3 bases from J, with 15 bases in between.

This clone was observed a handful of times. This CDR3 reads CASSPSRTGQGGGNEQFF. CDR3 in DNA: TGTGCCAGCAGCCCTAGCCGAACAGGACAGGGAGGGGGCAATGAGCAGTTCTTC. The chain recombines TRBV7-2 with TRBJ2-1; D is possibly TRBD1 (8 bases). The CDR3 is 18 residues long. From germline, CDR1 is SGHTA and CDR2 FQGNSA. The V end lost 5 bases, the J end lost 6 bases, and 26 bases lay between the germline ends.

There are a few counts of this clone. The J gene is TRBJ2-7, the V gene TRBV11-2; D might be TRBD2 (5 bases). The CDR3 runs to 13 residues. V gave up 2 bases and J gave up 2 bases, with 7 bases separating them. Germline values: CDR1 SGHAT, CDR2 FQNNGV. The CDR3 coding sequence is TGTGCCAGCAGCTTACGAGGGCCCTACGAGCAGTACGTC. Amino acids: CASSLRGPYEQYV.

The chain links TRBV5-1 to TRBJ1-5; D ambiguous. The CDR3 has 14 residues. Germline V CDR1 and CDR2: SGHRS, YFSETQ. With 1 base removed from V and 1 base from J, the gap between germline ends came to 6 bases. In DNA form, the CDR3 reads TGCGCCAGCAGCTTGACGGGGAGCAATCAGCCCCAGCATTTT. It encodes CASSLTGSNQPQHF.

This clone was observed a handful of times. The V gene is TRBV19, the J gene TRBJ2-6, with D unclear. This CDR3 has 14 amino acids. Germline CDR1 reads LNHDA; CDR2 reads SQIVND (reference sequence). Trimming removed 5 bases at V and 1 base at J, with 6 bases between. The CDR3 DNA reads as TGTGCCAGTAGTGAAATTTCTGGGGCCAACGTCCTGACTTTC. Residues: CASSEISGANVLTF. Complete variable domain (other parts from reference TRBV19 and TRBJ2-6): DGGITQSPKYLFRKEGQNVTLSCEQNLNHDAMYWYRQDPGQGLRLIYYSQIVNDFQKGDIAEGYSVSREKKESFPLTVTSAQKNPTAFYLCASSEISGANVLTFGAGSRLTVL.